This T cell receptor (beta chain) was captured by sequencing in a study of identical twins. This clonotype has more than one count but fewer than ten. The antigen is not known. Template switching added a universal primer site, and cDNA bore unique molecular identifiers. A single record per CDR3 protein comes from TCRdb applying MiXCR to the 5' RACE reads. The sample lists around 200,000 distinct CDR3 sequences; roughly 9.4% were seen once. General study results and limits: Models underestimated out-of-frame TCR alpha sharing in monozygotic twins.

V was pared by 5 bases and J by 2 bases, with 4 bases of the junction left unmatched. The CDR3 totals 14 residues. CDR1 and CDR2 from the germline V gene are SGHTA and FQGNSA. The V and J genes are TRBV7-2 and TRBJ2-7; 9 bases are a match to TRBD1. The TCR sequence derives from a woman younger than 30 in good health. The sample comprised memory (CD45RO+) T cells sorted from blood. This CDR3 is CASSKDRGTYEQYF. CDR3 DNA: TGTGCCAGCAGCAAGGACAGGGGTACCTACGAGCAGTACTTC.